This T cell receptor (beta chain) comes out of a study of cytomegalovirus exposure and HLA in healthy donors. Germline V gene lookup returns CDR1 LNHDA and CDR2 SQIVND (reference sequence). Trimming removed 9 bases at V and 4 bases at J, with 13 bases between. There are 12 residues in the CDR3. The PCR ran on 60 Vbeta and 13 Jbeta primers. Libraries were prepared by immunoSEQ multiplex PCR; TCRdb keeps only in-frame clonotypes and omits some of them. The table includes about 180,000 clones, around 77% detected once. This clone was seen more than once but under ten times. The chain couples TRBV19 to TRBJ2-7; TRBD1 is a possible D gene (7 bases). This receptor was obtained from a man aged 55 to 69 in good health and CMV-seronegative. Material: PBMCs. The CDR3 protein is CASSSGGYEQYF. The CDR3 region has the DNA TGTGCCAGCTCCTCAGGGGGGTACGAGCAGTACTTC.